Sequencing of this TCR beta chain was carried out in a study of T-cell reconstitution after alpha-beta-depleted transplantation in children. This CDR3 contains 14 residues. Trimming took off 6 bases at V and 5 bases at J, with 15 bases between the two ends. Construction of the TCRbeta library involved unique molecular identifiers. TCRdb re-called the PCR reads through MiXCR, storing one row per CDR3 protein. The table lists almost 400,000 distinct CDR3 sequences, roughly 20% of them singletons, with over 3.5% in the top ten. The TCR comes from a human donor who donated a stem cell graft to a child with acute myeloid leukemia. The J gene is TRBJ2-3, the V gene TRBV12-3 or TRBV12-4; D remains ambiguous. This sample comprised PBMCs from the stem cell graft donor, obtained from the stem cell graft. DNA of the CDR3: TGTGCCAGCAGAGTTCTCCGATCGATAGATACGCAGTATTTT. It yields the protein CASRVLRSIDTQYF.